These 13 T cell receptor beta chains were all obtained from the same sample, sequenced in a study of human T cells and chemical hapten exposure. MiXCR, applied by TCRdb to the RACE reads, yields one record per CDR3 protein. Here the sample spans about 89,000 distinct CDR3 sequences, 10% to 12% being singletons. Time point: pre-sensitization, week 0. The sample's treatment: therapeutic diphenylcyclopropenone sensitization with weekly scalp DPC. Sequencing used whole blood, obtained in connection with sensitization to the hapten diphenylcyclopropenone (DPC). Receptors were obtained from a woman aged 55-69 years with alopecia areata. Some clones in this sample may be carry-over from other donors' samples.

The V call is TRBV9, the J call TRBJ2-7, with D hard to call. Trimming shortened V by 3 bases and J by 6 bases, and 16 bases separated the two germline ends. CDR1 SGDLS and CDR2 YYNGEE come from the germline V gene. The CDR3 runs to 14 residues. The CDR3 sequence: CASSESLEGLEQYF. CDR3 nucleotides: TGTGCCAGCAGCGAGTCCCTAGAAGGGCTCGAGCAGTACTTC.

This clonotype has a count of ten or more. V gene TRBV6-6 combines with J gene TRBJ1-4, with D unresolved. The CDR3 has 14 residues. The V end lost 2 bases, the J end lost 5 bases, and 9 bases lay between the germline ends. The V gene's germline CDR1 is MNHNY and CDR2 SVGAGI (reference sequence). Here the CDR3 reads CASSYTQQNEKLFF. Here the CDR3 DNA reads TGTGCCAGCAGTTACACACAGCAGAATGAAAAACTGTTTTTT.

The V and J genes are TRBV18 and TRBJ1-5; maybe TRBD1 (6 bases). CDR1 is KGHSH and CDR2 is LQKENI in the germline V gene. With 3 bases removed from V and 2 bases from J, the gap between germline ends came to 14 bases. The CDR3 totals 16 residues. CDR3: CASSPTGGPGNQPQHF. The CDR3 nucleotides read TGTGCCAGCTCACCCACTGGGGGGCCGGGCAATCAGCCCCAGCATTTT.

This clonotype occurred many times. This chain links TRBV5-1 with TRBJ2-3, with TRBD1 matching over 7 bases. V dropped 1 base and J dropped 1; count of bases not matched to a gene: 3. This CDR3 has 15 residues. Germline-derived CDR1 and CDR2 are SGHRS and YFSETQ. This CDR3 reads CASSLRGRGTDTQYF. Written as DNA, the CDR3 is TGCGCCAGCAGCTTGAGGGGGCGCGGCACAGATACGCAGTATTTT.

V usage is TRBV14 and J usage is TRBJ2-2, with D uncertain. The germline V gene has CDR1 SGHDN and CDR2 FVKESK. The CDR3 contains 14 residues. V lost 1 base, J lost 4 bases, and 7 bases lay in between. The CDR3 DNA is TGTGCCAGCAGCCAAGTGTGGGGCACCGGGGAGCTGTTTTTT. Protein sequence: CASSQVWGTGELFF.

This clonotype appeared many times. The V call is TRBV12-3 or TRBV12-4, the J call TRBJ1-2, with D uncertain. Trimming pared 5 bases from V and 0 bases from J, leaving 7 bases between. The CDR3 length is 13 residues. The CDR3 protein is CASSAAANYGYTF. The CDR3 nucleotides are TGTGCCAGCAGTGCCGCGGCTAACTATGGCTACACCTTC.

The table lists this clonotype with a few counts. The rearrangement uses TRBV7-9 and TRBJ2-5; D uncertain. Germline V CDR1 and CDR2: SEHNR, FQNEAQ (reference sequence). CDR3 length: 11 residues. V was shortened by 4 bases and J by 6 bases, with 6 bases between the two germline ends. The CDR3: CASSSWQTQYF. CDR3 in DNA: TGTGCCAGCAGCTCTTGGCAGACCCAGTACTTC.

This clonotype was counted only a few times. The rearrangement links TRBV9 to TRBJ2-3; D perhaps matches TRBD1 (6 bases). Per germline, CDR1 SGDLS and CDR2 YYNGEE. CDR3 length equals 12 residues. V lost 2 bases and J lost 5, with 6 bases in between. CDR3 sequence: CASSVGQDTQYF. The CDR3 nucleotides read TGTGCCAGCAGCGTGGGACAAGATACGCAGTATTTT. The whole variable domain, filled in from reference TRBV9 and TRBJ2-3, reads DSGVTQTPKHLITATGQRVTLRCSPRSGDLSVYWYQQSLDQGLQFLIQYYNGEERAKGNILERFSAQQFPDLHSELNLSSLELGDSALYFCASSVGQDTQYFGPGTRLTVL.

This clonotype has ten or more counts. The chain has TRBV4-2 and TRBJ2-3; 10 nucleotides match TRBD2. This CDR3 is built from 17 residues. The ends lost 2 bases at V and 4 bases at J; junction bases unmatched: 9. Germline V gene data show CDR1 as LGHNA and CDR2 as YNFKEQ. The CDR3 sequence: CASSQSRAGGPADTQYF. The CDR3 DNA reads TGTGCCAGCAGCCAATCCCGAGCGGGGGGGCCCGCAGATACGCAGTATTTT.

The chain uses TRBV30 and TRBJ2-5; TRBD2 aligns across 11 bases. This CDR3 has 15 residues. The V and J ends lost 2 bases and 5 bases, in that order; junction bases with no gene match: 7. Germline CDR1 reads GTSNPN; CDR2 reads SVGIG (reference sequence). The CDR3 nucleotides are TGTGCCTGGAGTCGCGGGACTAGCGGACGGGAGACCCAGTACTTC. It specifies CAWSRGTSGRETQYF.

This clonotype showed up many times. V and J are TRBV20-1 and TRBJ1-5; TRBD1 agrees at 8 bases. The V and J ends lost 5 bases and 3 bases, in that order; junction bases with no gene match: 6. CDR1 and CDR2 from the germline V gene are DFQATT and SNEGSKA (reference sequence). CDR3 length: 14 residues. The CDR3 DNA sequence: TGCAGTGCTGCCATGGACAGGGACAATCAGCCCCAGCATTTT. Its protein is CSAAMDRDNQPQHF.

Many counts were recorded for this clonotype. The rearrangement uses TRBV2 and TRBJ2-2; 7 bases are shared with TRBD1. V shed 6 bases, J shed 1 base, and the junction held 2 bases outside the gene matches. Germline CDR1 reads SNHLY; CDR2 reads FYNNEI. This CDR3 contains 14 residues. Here the CDR3 reads CASSRTGNTGELFF. CDR3 DNA sequence: TGTGCCAGCAGCCGGACAGGGAACACCGGGGAGCTGTTTTTT.

This clonotype came up many times. The chain carries TRBV11-2 and TRBJ2-7; 9 nucleotides align to TRBD1. Unmatched junction bases numbered 1, after V lost 5 bases and J lost 2 bases. This CDR3 has 13 amino acids. Per germline, CDR1 SGHAT and CDR2 FQNNGV. The CDR3 loop is CASSGQGTYEQYF. The CDR3, as DNA: TGTGCCAGCAGCGGACAGGGGACCTACGAGCAGTACTTC.